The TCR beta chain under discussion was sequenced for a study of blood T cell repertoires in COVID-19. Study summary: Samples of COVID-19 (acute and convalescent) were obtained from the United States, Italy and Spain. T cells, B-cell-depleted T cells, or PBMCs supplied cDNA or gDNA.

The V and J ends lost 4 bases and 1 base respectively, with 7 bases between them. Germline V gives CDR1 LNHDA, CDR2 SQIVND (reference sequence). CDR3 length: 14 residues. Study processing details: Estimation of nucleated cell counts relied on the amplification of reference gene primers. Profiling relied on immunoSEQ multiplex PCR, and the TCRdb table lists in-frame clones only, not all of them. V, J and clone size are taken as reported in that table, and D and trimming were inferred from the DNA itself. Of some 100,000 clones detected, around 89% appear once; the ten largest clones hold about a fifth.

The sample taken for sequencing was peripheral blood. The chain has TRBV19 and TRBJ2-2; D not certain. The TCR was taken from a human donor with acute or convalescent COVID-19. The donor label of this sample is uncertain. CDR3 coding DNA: TGTGCCAGTAGTACCGCGCGGAACACCGGGGAGCTGTTTTTT. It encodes CASSTARNTGELFF.